The source of this TCR beta chain is a study of blood T cell repertoires in COVID-19 (dated by TCRdb to 2018 to 2021). For the wider study: Samples from collaborators originated in the United States, Italy and Spain and spanned both the acute and convalescent phases of COVID-19. The material from the prospective study consisted of cDNA or gDNA derived from T cells, B-cell-depleted T cells, or PBMCs. Subjects who had been exposed to COVID-19, were actively infected with it, or had recovered from it provided the deeply sampled blood TCRbeta repertoires that made up the dataset. The repertoires were released in a freely available public database meant as a resource for research on the immune response to SARS-CoV-2. The samples were drawn from two sources: the first 160 participants of the ongoing ImmuneRACE study, and some 1,300 subjects contributed by 6 global collaborators. The sample metadata nearly always contained a de-identified subject ID, COVID-19 status, age in years and sex. Where available, HLA class I and class II types were taken from metadata supplied by the sample provider and were not determined by assay-based typing.

The immunoSEQ Assay, a bias-controlled multiplex PCR, was used to amplify TCRbeta CDR3 regions from genomic DNA. The original pipeline was this. The number of nucleated cells in each sample was estimated by amplification of reference gene primers within the assay. To quantify the absolute abundance of each unique TCRbeta CDR3 rearrangement, sequence reads were collapsed and filtered. For each sample, productive Simpson clonality was calculated as the square root of Simpson's diversity index over productive rearrangements. Here the immuneACCESS table is served through TCRdb, limited to in-frame sequences with V and J called. Missing clones are a known gap in these copies; in checked studies unresolved V genes cover under half, and the rest lacks a known reason. That table gives V, J and clone size, and the DNA gave D and trimming. For this sample there are 90,000 to 150,000 clones; about four fifths appear just once. Of the sample, approximately 3.9% is held by the ten largest clones.

What the authors observed across the whole study: Clinical and demographic metadata were provided uncurated, with the amount varying by source and participant.

Whole blood was collected in K2EDTA tubes by collaborating institutions according to the institutions' own protocols. For TCRbeta analysis, collaborator samples were shipped as frozen whole blood, as isolated PBMCs, or as DNA extracted from either sample type. The junction shows trimming of 4 bases on V and 3 bases on J, plus 13 bases between the germline ends. Taken from cysteine to phenylalanine, the CDR3 has 15 residues. The only DNA kept is the CDR3, 45 bases in frame from the first base. CDR1 and CDR2 (SEHNR, FQNEAQ) derive from the germline V gene (reference sequence). A word on this clone: The specificity of this receptor is unknown. No much larger clone exists at a distance of one base, and base qualities are not known.

The clonotype was recovered from an elderly woman with acute or convalescent COVID-19. Sample: peripheral blood. This chain joins TRBV7-9 to TRBJ1-5; the D gene is possibly TRBD1, with 5 bases matching. The sequence in DNA is TGTGCCAGCAGCTCGCAAGGAGGGGACAATCAGCCCCAGCATTTT. This yields the protein CASSSQGGDNQPQHF.